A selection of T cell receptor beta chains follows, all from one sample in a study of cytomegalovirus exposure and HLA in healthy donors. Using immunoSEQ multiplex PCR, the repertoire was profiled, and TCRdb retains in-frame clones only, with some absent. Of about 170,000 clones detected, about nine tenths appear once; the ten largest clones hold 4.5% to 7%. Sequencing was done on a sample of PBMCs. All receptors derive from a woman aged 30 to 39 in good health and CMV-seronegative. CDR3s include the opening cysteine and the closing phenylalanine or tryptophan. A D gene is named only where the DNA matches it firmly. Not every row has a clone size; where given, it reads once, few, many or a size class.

CDR3 protein: CANDIGGLDGYTF
CDR3 DNA: TGTGCCAATGACATCGGGGGGCTCGATGGCTACACCTTC
V gene: TRBV7-9
clone size: .
D gene: .
J gene: TRBJ1-2

CDR3 protein: CASSQDNLARNEQFF
CDR3 DNA: TGTGCCAGCAGCCAAGATAACCTAGCCCGCAATGAGCAGTTCTTC
V gene: TRBV4-2
clone size: .
D gene: .
J gene: TRBJ2-1

CDR3 protein: CASSEGQVRETQYF
CDR3 DNA: TGTGCCAGCAGCGAGGGACAGGTCCGTGAGACCCAGTACTTC
V gene: TRBV9
clone size: once
D gene: TRBD1
J gene: TRBJ2-5

CDR3 protein: CASSQGPQSTSSYNEQFF
CDR3 DNA: TGTGCCAGCAGCCAAGGCCCCCAGTCGACTAGCTCCTACAATGAGCAGTTCTTC
V gene: TRBV4-2
clone size: .
D gene: .
J gene: TRBJ2-1

CDR3 protein: CASSQGITDTQYF
CDR3 DNA: TGTGCCAGCAGTCAAGGGATCACAGATACGCAGTATTTT
V gene: TRBV6-1
clone size: .
D gene: .
J gene: TRBJ2-3

CDR3 protein: CASGAGRGARETQYF
CDR3 DNA: TGTGCCAGCGGGGCGGGTCGTGGGGCCCGGGAGACCCAGTACTTC
V gene: TRBV9
clone size: .
D gene: .
J gene: TRBJ2-5

CDR3 protein: CAIDPGLTGRLDQPQHF
CDR3 DNA: TGTGCCATCGATCCGGGTCTCACAGGGCGCCTTGATCAGCCCCAGCATTTT
V gene: TRBV28
clone size: .
D gene: .
J gene: TRBJ1-5

CDR3 protein: CASSKDRVGAEAFF
CDR3 DNA: TGTGCCAGCAGCAAAGACAGGGTCGGGGCTGAAGCTTTCTTT
V gene: TRBV6-5
clone size: once
D gene: TRBD1
J gene: TRBJ1-1

CDR3 protein: CASSQGLAVYNEQFF
CDR3 DNA: TGTGCCAGCAGTCAGGGACTAGCGGTCTACAATGAGCAGTTCTTC
V gene: TRBV5-4
clone size: .
D gene: TRBD2
J gene: TRBJ2-1

CDR3 protein: CASSQGSRGYEQYF
CDR3 DNA: TGCGCCAGCAGCCAAGGATCTAGAGGGTACGAGCAGTACTTC
V gene: TRBV4-3
clone size: .
D gene: .
J gene: TRBJ2-7

CDR3 protein: CASSVGRQGYTF
CDR3 DNA: TGTGCCAGCAGTGTCGGGCGGCAGGGCTACACCTTC
V gene: TRBV25-1
clone size: .
D gene: .
J gene: TRBJ1-2

CDR3 protein: CASSYLLPRFQETQYF
CDR3 DNA: TGTGCCAGCAGTTACCTCTTACCACGGTTCCAAGAGACCCAGTACTTC
V gene: TRBV6-5
clone size: once
D gene: .
J gene: TRBJ2-5

CDR3 protein: CASSPFGQGNTGELFF
CDR3 DNA: TGTGCCAGCTCACCATTCGGACAGGGAAACACCGGGGAGCTGTTTTTT
V gene: TRBV18
clone size: few
D gene: TRBD1
J gene: TRBJ2-2

CDR3 protein: CASSDSSSTDTQYF
CDR3 DNA: TGTGCCAGCAGTGACTCGTCCAGCACAGATACGCAGTATTTT
V gene: TRBV6-4
clone size: .
D gene: .
J gene: TRBJ2-3

CDR3 protein: CASSLARGTLGNTIYF
CDR3 DNA: TGTGCCAGCAGCTTAGCGCGGGGAACTCTTGGAAACACCATATATTTT
V gene: TRBV7-8
clone size: .
D gene: .
J gene: TRBJ1-3

CDR3 protein: CASSLDRGQGYEQYF
CDR3 DNA: TGTGCCAGCAGCTTAGATCGCGGACAGGGCTACGAGCAGTACTTC
V gene: TRBV7-8
clone size: once
D gene: TRBD1
J gene: TRBJ2-7

CDR3 protein: CASSFQGGPYEQYF
CDR3 DNA: TGTGCCAGCAGCTTTCAGGGCGGCCCCTACGAGCAGTACTTC
V gene: TRBV11-2
clone size: .
D gene: .
J gene: TRBJ2-7

CDR3 protein: CATSRGLPGLYATEAFF
CDR3 DNA: TGTGCCACCAGCAGAGGATTACCGGGACTTTACGCCACTGAAGCTTTCTTT
V gene: TRBV15
clone size: .
D gene: .
J gene: TRBJ1-1

CDR3 protein: CASSLSGEQYF
CDR3 DNA: TGTGCCAGCAGCTTGTCGGGAGAGCAGTACTTC
V gene: TRBV5-4
clone size: .
D gene: .
J gene: TRBJ2-7

CDR3 protein: CASSLLLAGDAGELFF
CDR3 DNA: TGTGCCAGCAGCTTACTCCTAGCGGGAGATGCCGGGGAGCTGTTTTTT
V gene: TRBV13
clone size: .
D gene: TRBD2
J gene: TRBJ2-2

CDR3 protein: CASSEIDREQETQYF
CDR3 DNA: TGTGCCAGCAGTGAAATTGACAGGGAACAAGAGACCCAGTACTTC
V gene: TRBV6-1
clone size: .
D gene: TRBD1
J gene: TRBJ2-5